This TCR beta chain was observed in a study of blood T cell repertoires in COVID-19. The overall study: PBMCs, B-cell-depleted T cells, or T cells were the source of the cDNA or gDNA that made up the material.

Per the original methods: The assay estimated nucleated cells by amplifying reference gene primers. Profiling relied on immunoSEQ multiplex PCR, and the TCRdb table lists in-frame clones only, not all of them. V, J and clone size are taken as reported in that table, and D and trimming were inferred from the DNA itself. The sample includes fewer than 200,000 clones, 84% of them seen just once. Individuals aged roughly 18 to 90 years were recruited from roughly 23 US areas. The CDR3 consists of 17 residues. Unmatched junction bases numbered 19, after V lost 4 bases and J lost 9 bases. The V gene's germline CDR1 is SQVTM and CDR2 ANQGSEA.

The V call is TRBV29-1, the J call TRBJ2-1; the match to TRBD2 covers 9 bases. The TCR comes from a woman in her 30s who had been exposed to COVID-19. Sequencing was performed on PBMCs or T cells enriched from blood (not recorded which). CDR3 residues: CSVVASGVNWAGGEQFF. Here the CDR3 DNA reads TGCAGCGTTGTCGCTAGCGGGGTAAACTGGGCCGGGGGTGAGCAGTTCTTC.